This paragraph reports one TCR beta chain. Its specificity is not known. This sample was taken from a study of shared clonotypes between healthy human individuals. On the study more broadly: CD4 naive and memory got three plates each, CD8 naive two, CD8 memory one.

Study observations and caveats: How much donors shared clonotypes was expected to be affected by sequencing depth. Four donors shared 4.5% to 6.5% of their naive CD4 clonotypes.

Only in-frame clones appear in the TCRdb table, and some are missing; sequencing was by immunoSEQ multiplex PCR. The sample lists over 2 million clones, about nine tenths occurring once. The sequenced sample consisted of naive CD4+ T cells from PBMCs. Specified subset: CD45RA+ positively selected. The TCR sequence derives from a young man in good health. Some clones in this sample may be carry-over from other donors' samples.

This CDR3 is CASSLTGSDTQYF. The CDR3 region has the DNA TGTGCCAGCAGTTTAACAGGGTCAGATACGCAGTATTTT. V and J are TRBV6-5 and TRBJ2-3, with a tentative D call TRBD1 (6 bases). This CDR3 contains 13 residues. V lost 4 bases and J lost 4, with 9 bases in between. The germline V gene encodes CDR1 MNHEY and CDR2 SVGAGI.